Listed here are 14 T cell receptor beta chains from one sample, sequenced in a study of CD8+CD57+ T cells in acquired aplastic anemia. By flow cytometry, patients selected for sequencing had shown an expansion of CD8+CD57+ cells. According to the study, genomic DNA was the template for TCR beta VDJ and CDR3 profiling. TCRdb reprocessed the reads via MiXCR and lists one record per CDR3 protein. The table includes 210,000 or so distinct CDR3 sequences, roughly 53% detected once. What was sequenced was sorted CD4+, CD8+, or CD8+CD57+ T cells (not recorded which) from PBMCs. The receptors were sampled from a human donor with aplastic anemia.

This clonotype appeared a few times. This CDR3 reads CASTLMGTANSPLHF. The CDR3 nucleotides read TGTGCCAGCACCCTCATGGGGACAGCCAATTCACCCCTCCACTTT. The V and J genes are TRBV2 and TRBJ1-6, with 7 bases lining up with TRBD1. Germline loops: CDR1 SNHLY, CDR2 FYNNEI. The CDR3 has 15 residues. Trimming took 7 bases from V and 7 from J; bases not matched to a gene: 10. Variable domain in full (rest from reference TRBV2 and TRBJ1-6): EPEVTQTPSHQVTQMGQEVILRCVPISNHLYFYWYRQILGQKVEFLVSFYNNEISEKSEIFDDQFSVERPDGSNFTLKIRSTKLEDSAMYFCASTLMGTANSPLHFGNGTRLTVT.

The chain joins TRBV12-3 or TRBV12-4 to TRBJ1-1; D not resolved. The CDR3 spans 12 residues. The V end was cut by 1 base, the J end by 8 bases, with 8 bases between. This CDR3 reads CASSLVRREAFF. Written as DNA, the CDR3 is TGTGCCAGCAGTTTAGTACGGCGGGAAGCTTTCTTT.

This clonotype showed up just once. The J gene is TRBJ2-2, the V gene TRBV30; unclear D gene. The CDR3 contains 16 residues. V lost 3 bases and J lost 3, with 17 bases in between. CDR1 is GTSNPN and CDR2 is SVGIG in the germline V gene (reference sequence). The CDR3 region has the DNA TGTGCCTGGAGACCCTCCTTGGGTCAAGACACCGGGGAGCTGTTTTTT. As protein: CAWRPSLGQDTGELFF.

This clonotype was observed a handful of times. CDR3: CASSRSPGQGGVEQYF. The CDR3 bases are TGTGCCAGCAGCCGTTCTCCGGGACAGGGGGGCGTCGAGCAGTACTTC. The chain couples TRBV12-3 or TRBV12-4 to TRBJ2-7; TRBD1 matches 11 bases. The CDR3 runs 16 residues. The trim removed 6 bases at V and 6 bases at J, leaving 13 bases unmatched.

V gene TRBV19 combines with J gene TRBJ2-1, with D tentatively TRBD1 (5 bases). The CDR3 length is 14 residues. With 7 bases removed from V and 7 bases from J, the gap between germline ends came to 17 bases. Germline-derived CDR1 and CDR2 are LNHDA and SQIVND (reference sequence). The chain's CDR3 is CASTQGGRANEQFF. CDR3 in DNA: TGTGCCAGTACCCAAGGTGGCAGGGCGAATGAGCAGTTCTTC. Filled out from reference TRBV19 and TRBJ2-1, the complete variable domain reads DGGITQSPKYLFRKEGQNVTLSCEQNLNHDAMYWYRQDPGQGLRLIYYSQIVNDFQKGDIAEGYSVSREKKESFPLTVTSAQKNPTAFYLCASTQGGRANEQFFGPGTRLTVL.

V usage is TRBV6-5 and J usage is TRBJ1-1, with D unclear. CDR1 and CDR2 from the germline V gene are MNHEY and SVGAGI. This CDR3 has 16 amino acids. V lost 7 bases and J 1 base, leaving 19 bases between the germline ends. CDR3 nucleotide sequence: TGTGCCAGCACGGCCGAATTGGGCAGGCCGAACACTGAAGCTTTCTTT. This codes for CASTAELGRPNTEAFF.

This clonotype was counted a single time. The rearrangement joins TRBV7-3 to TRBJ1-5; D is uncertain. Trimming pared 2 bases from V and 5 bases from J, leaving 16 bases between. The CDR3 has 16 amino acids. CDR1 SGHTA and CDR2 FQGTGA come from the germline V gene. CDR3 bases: TGTGCCAGCAGCTTACTGTTACCCCCCGCTTATCAGCCCCAGCATTTT. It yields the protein CASSLLLPPAYQPQHF.

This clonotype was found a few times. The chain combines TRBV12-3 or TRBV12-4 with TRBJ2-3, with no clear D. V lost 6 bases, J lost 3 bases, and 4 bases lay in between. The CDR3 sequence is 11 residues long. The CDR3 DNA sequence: TGTGCCAGCAGGAGGACAGATACGCAGTATTTT. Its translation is CASRRTDTQYF.

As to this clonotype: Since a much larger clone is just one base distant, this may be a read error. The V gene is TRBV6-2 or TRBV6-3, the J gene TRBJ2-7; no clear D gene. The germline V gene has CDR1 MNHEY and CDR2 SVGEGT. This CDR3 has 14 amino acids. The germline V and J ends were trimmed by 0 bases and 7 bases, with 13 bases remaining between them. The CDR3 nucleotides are TGTGCCAGCAGTTACTCGAGCCAACGAAATGAGCAGTACTTC. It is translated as CASSYSSQRNEQYF.

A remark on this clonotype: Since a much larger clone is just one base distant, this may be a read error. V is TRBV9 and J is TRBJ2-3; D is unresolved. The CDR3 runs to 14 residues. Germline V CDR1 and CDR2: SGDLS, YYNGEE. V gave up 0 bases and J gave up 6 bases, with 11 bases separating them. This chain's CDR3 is CASSVEEEADTQYF. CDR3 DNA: TGTGCCAGCAGCGTAGAAGAAGAAGCGGATACGCAGTATTTT.

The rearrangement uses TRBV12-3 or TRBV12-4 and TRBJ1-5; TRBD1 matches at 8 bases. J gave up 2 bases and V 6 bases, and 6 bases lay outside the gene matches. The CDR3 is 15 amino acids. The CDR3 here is CASRDTGGGNQPQHF. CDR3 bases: TGTGCCAGCAGGGACACAGGGGGTGGCAATCAGCCCCAGCATTTT.

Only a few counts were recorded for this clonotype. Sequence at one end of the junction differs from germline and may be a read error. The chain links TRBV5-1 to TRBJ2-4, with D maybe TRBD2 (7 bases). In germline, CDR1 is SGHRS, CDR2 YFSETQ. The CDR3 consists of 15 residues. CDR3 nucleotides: TGCGCCAGCAGTCTAGTAGGGGGGGGAGACAACATTCGGTACTTC. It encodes CASSLVGGGDNIRYF.

Written as DNA, the CDR3 is TGCAGCGTGCCAGAAATTAGCGGGGGGGGGGGGAGGGAGCAGTTCTTC. It translates to CSVPEISGGGGREQFF. The V gene is TRBV29-1, the J gene TRBJ2-1; 11 nucleotides align to TRBD2. CDR3 length: 16 residues. From germline, CDR1 is SQVTM and CDR2 ANQGSEA. V lost 6 bases to trimming and J lost 10 bases; unmatched junction nucleotides: 17.

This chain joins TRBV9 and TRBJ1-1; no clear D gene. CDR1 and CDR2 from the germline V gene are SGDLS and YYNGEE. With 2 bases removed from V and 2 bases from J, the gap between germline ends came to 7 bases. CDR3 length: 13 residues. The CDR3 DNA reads TGTGCCAGCAGCGTCAACTTTAACACTGAAGCTTTCTTT. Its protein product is CASSVNFNTEAFF.